This is a list of T cell receptor beta chains from one sample in a study of blood T cell repertoires in COVID-19. TCRdb's copy holds only in-frame clones and misses some; the assay was immunoSEQ multiplex PCR. The table includes hundreds of thousands of clones, about 86% detected once. Sequencing input: PBMCs or T cells enriched from blood (not recorded which). These TCRs come from a woman in her forties or fifties in a cohort exposed to, infected with or recovered from COVID-19 (not recorded which). Both conserved end residues are part of each CDR3. The D gene is left open where the match is weak. Only part of the rows carry a size: once, few, many, or a class if the clone is expanded.

.	TRBJ2-3	TRBV28	TRBD2	TGTGCCAGCTCTTCCGGGGCTAGCGGGGGGGATACGCAGTATTTT	CASSSGASGGDTQYF
.	TRBJ1-2	TRBV5-1	TRBD1	TGCGCCAGCAGCGTGGGACAGGCCACCGGGCGCTACACCTTC	CASSVGQATGRYTF
.	TRBJ1-3	TRBV29-1	.	TGCAGCGTTTGGAGCTCTGGAAACACCATATATTTT	CSVWSSGNTIYF
.	TRBJ2-2	TRBV10-3	.	TGTGCCATCAGTGAGAAACAGGAAACCGGGGAGCTGTTTTTT	CAISEKQETGELFF
.	TRBJ2-3	TRBV5-1	TRBD1	TGCGCCAGCAGCTTGGGCGGGACAGGGGGCACAGATACGCAGTATTTT	CASSLGGTGGTDTQYF
.	TRBJ1-6	TRBV5-4	TRBD1	TGTGCCAGCAGCGTCCGGGACAGGACTAATTCACCCCTCCACTTT	CASSVRDRTNSPLHF
.	TRBJ2-1	TRBV24-1	TRBD1	TGTGCCACCAGTGATTTTGGCGGACAGGGGATTGGTGAGCAGTTCTTC	CATSDFGGQGIGEQFF
.	TRBJ2-1	TRBV7-9	TRBD2	TGTGCCAGCAGCGTTCCCGGGACTAGTTCAAGGGAGCAGTTCTTC	CASSVPGTSSREQFF
.	TRBJ1-1	TRBV19	.	TGTGCCAGTAGTATGTCCCAGCGGATCGTAGGCACTGAAGCTTTCTTT	CASSMSQRIVGTEAFF
.	TRBJ1-5	TRBV11-2	.	TGTGCCAGCAGCTTACTCGAGGGTAGCAATCAGCCCCAGCATTTT	CASSLLEGSNQPQHF
.	TRBJ2-3	TRBV9	TRBD2	TGTGCCAGCAGACTTAAAGCGGGGGGCGCCACAGATACGCAGTATTTT	CASRLKAGGATDTQYF
.	TRBJ2-1	TRBV9	TRBD2	TGTGCCAGCAGCGGCCTAGCGGGGGGCCACCCCCTCTACAATGAGCAGTTCTTC	CASSGLAGGHPLYNEQFF
once	TRBJ2-7	TRBV5-4	.	TGTGCCAGCAGCTTGGGGGTTAGGGGAAGCTCCTACGAGCAGTACTTC	CASSLGVRGSSYEQYF
.	TRBJ1-1	TRBV7-2	.	TGTGCCAGCAGCTCTGGGTCTACAGGCACTGAAGCTTTCTTT	CASSSGSTGTEAFF
.	TRBJ2-1	TRBV6-2/TRBV6-3	TRBD2	TGTGCCAGCAGTTACTCGACCACAAATGGCGGGGGGTACAATGAGCAGTTCTTC	CASSYSTTNGGGYNEQFF
.	TRBJ1-5	TRBV3-1/TRBV3-2	.	TGTGCCAGCAGCCAATACGGGAGGCCCCAGCATTTT	CASSQYGRPQHF
.	TRBJ2-3	TRBV6-5	.	TGTGCCAGCAGTCCGCTAGCGCAAAGCACAGATACGCAGTATTTT	CASSPLAQSTDTQYF
.	TRBJ2-7	TRBV7-3	.	TGTGCCAGCAGCTTAACAAACATCCACGAGCAGTACTTC	CASSLTNIHEQYF
.	TRBJ1-2	TRBV18	.	TGTGCCAGCTCACCGTTAACAGGAGAAGGCTACACCTTC	CASSPLTGEGYTF
.	TRBJ1-2	TRBV5-4	TRBD1	TGTGCCAGCAGCGACCCGGGACAGGGGGTCTCGTATGGCTACACCTTC	CASSDPGQGVSYGYTF
few	TRBJ2-3	TRBV5-1	.	TGCGCCAGCAGCTTGCTGGGGGGTAGCACAGATACGCAGTATTTT	CASSLLGGSTDTQYF
.	TRBJ1-1	TRBV7-8	.	TGTGCCAGCAGCTCGACACTTAACACTGAAGCTTTCTTT	CASSSTLNTEAFF
.	TRBJ2-7	TRBV18	.	TGTGCCAGCTCACCACCCGGGACACTTGACTACGAGCAGTACTTC	CASSPPGTLDYEQYF
.	TRBJ1-2	TRBV2	.	TGTGCCAGCAGCGTAAGGACAGCCGGCTACACCTTC	CASSVRTAGYTF
.	TRBJ1-5	TRBV6-5	.	TGTGCCAGCAGTTACTCCCCAGGATCGAATCAGCCCCAGCATTTT	CASSYSPGSNQPQHF
once	TRBJ2-1	TRBV7-9	.	TGTGCCAGCAGCCCGGGTGGTGCGCACAATGAGCAGTTCTTC	CASSPGGAHNEQFF
.	TRBJ1-4	TRBV15	.	TGTGCCACCAGCAGAGCTTACAGGTCAACTAATGAAAAACTGTTTTTT	CATSRAYRSTNEKLFF
.	TRBJ2-7	TRBV10-2	.	TGCGCCAGCAGTCAGTCAGCGGAGCAGTACTTC	CASSQSAEQYF